This T cell receptor (beta chain) was identified in a study of cytomegalovirus exposure and HLA in healthy donors. Overall study findings and caveats: Most TCR sequences showed up rarely, but some public TCRs showed up in many donors. Testing in vitro showed a few CMV-associated chains specific for CMV antigens.

Germline V CDR1 and CDR2: SGHTA, FQGNSA. This CDR3 contains 11 residues. Trimming removed 3 bases from V and 7 bases from J, with 7 bases in between. Details on this clone: What it recognizes is unknown.

The validation cohort, a group of more than 95 subjects, included the donors and was separate from the roughly 670-subject first cohort. Data came from immunoSEQ multiplex PCR; TCRdb stores just in-frame clones and leaves some out. The sample records some 110,000 clones, about 83% being singletons. The sequence came from a young man in good health and CMV-seronegative. V usage is TRBV7-2 and J usage is TRBJ2-7; D is unclear. The sample taken for sequencing was PBMCs. CDR3 loop: CASSLTEEQYF. CDR3 sequence (DNA): TGTGCCAGCAGCTTGACGGAGGAGCAGTACTTC. Together with reference TRBV7-2 and TRBJ2-7, the CDR3 gives the full variable domain: GAGVSQSPSNKVTEKGKDVELRCDPISGHTALYWYRQSLGQGLEFLIYFQGNSAPDKSGLPSDRFSAERTGGSVSTLTIQRTQQEDSAVYLCASSLTEEQYFGPGTRLTVT.